The source of this T cell receptor beta chain is a study of immune heterogeneity within non-small cell lung tumors. Study-wide points: Dominant CDR3 beta clonotypes repeated across a patient's tumor loci, while different loci held unique high-frequency clones.

Regarding this clonotype: Its cognate antigen is unknown. One end of the junction does not line up with germline, which may come from a read error.

Germline V gene data show CDR1 as SGHTA and CDR2 as FQGNSA. The CDR3 covers 13 residues. CDR3 of TCR beta was amplified by multiplex PCR that used 32 V and 13 J primers. TCRdb independently ran MiXCR on the multiplex PCR reads; one entry per CDR3 protein. The profile shows over 14,000 distinct CDR3 sequences, approximately 30% of them singletons. The template consisted of bulk tumor genomic DNA, with roughly 0.6 ug used per sample. Several widely spaced biopsies per primary tumor were taken during surgery. Those enrolled were patients newly diagnosed with untreated non-small cell lung cancer and undergoing curative surgery.

This chain links TRBV7-2 with TRBJ2-5; no reliable D call. This TCR derives from a woman aged 50 to 65 with non-small cell lung cancer. The sequenced sample was lung tumor tissue. In DNA, the CDR3 is TGTGCCAGCAGCTTAGCTATTGAAGAGAACCAGTACTTC. Protein sequence: CASSLAIEENQYF.